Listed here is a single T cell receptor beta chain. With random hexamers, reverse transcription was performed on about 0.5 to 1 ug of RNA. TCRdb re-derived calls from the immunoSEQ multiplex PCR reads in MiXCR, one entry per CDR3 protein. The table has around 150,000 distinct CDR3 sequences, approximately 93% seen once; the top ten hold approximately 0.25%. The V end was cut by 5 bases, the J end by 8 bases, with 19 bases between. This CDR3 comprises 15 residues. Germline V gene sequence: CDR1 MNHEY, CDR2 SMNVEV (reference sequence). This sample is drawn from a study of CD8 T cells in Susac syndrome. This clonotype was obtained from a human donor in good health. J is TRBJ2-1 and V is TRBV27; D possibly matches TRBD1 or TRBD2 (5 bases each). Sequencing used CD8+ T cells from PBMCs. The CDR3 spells CASSEPGRTLYEQFF. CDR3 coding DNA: TGTGCCAGCAGTGAACCGGGACGGACTTTGTATGAGCAGTTCTTC.